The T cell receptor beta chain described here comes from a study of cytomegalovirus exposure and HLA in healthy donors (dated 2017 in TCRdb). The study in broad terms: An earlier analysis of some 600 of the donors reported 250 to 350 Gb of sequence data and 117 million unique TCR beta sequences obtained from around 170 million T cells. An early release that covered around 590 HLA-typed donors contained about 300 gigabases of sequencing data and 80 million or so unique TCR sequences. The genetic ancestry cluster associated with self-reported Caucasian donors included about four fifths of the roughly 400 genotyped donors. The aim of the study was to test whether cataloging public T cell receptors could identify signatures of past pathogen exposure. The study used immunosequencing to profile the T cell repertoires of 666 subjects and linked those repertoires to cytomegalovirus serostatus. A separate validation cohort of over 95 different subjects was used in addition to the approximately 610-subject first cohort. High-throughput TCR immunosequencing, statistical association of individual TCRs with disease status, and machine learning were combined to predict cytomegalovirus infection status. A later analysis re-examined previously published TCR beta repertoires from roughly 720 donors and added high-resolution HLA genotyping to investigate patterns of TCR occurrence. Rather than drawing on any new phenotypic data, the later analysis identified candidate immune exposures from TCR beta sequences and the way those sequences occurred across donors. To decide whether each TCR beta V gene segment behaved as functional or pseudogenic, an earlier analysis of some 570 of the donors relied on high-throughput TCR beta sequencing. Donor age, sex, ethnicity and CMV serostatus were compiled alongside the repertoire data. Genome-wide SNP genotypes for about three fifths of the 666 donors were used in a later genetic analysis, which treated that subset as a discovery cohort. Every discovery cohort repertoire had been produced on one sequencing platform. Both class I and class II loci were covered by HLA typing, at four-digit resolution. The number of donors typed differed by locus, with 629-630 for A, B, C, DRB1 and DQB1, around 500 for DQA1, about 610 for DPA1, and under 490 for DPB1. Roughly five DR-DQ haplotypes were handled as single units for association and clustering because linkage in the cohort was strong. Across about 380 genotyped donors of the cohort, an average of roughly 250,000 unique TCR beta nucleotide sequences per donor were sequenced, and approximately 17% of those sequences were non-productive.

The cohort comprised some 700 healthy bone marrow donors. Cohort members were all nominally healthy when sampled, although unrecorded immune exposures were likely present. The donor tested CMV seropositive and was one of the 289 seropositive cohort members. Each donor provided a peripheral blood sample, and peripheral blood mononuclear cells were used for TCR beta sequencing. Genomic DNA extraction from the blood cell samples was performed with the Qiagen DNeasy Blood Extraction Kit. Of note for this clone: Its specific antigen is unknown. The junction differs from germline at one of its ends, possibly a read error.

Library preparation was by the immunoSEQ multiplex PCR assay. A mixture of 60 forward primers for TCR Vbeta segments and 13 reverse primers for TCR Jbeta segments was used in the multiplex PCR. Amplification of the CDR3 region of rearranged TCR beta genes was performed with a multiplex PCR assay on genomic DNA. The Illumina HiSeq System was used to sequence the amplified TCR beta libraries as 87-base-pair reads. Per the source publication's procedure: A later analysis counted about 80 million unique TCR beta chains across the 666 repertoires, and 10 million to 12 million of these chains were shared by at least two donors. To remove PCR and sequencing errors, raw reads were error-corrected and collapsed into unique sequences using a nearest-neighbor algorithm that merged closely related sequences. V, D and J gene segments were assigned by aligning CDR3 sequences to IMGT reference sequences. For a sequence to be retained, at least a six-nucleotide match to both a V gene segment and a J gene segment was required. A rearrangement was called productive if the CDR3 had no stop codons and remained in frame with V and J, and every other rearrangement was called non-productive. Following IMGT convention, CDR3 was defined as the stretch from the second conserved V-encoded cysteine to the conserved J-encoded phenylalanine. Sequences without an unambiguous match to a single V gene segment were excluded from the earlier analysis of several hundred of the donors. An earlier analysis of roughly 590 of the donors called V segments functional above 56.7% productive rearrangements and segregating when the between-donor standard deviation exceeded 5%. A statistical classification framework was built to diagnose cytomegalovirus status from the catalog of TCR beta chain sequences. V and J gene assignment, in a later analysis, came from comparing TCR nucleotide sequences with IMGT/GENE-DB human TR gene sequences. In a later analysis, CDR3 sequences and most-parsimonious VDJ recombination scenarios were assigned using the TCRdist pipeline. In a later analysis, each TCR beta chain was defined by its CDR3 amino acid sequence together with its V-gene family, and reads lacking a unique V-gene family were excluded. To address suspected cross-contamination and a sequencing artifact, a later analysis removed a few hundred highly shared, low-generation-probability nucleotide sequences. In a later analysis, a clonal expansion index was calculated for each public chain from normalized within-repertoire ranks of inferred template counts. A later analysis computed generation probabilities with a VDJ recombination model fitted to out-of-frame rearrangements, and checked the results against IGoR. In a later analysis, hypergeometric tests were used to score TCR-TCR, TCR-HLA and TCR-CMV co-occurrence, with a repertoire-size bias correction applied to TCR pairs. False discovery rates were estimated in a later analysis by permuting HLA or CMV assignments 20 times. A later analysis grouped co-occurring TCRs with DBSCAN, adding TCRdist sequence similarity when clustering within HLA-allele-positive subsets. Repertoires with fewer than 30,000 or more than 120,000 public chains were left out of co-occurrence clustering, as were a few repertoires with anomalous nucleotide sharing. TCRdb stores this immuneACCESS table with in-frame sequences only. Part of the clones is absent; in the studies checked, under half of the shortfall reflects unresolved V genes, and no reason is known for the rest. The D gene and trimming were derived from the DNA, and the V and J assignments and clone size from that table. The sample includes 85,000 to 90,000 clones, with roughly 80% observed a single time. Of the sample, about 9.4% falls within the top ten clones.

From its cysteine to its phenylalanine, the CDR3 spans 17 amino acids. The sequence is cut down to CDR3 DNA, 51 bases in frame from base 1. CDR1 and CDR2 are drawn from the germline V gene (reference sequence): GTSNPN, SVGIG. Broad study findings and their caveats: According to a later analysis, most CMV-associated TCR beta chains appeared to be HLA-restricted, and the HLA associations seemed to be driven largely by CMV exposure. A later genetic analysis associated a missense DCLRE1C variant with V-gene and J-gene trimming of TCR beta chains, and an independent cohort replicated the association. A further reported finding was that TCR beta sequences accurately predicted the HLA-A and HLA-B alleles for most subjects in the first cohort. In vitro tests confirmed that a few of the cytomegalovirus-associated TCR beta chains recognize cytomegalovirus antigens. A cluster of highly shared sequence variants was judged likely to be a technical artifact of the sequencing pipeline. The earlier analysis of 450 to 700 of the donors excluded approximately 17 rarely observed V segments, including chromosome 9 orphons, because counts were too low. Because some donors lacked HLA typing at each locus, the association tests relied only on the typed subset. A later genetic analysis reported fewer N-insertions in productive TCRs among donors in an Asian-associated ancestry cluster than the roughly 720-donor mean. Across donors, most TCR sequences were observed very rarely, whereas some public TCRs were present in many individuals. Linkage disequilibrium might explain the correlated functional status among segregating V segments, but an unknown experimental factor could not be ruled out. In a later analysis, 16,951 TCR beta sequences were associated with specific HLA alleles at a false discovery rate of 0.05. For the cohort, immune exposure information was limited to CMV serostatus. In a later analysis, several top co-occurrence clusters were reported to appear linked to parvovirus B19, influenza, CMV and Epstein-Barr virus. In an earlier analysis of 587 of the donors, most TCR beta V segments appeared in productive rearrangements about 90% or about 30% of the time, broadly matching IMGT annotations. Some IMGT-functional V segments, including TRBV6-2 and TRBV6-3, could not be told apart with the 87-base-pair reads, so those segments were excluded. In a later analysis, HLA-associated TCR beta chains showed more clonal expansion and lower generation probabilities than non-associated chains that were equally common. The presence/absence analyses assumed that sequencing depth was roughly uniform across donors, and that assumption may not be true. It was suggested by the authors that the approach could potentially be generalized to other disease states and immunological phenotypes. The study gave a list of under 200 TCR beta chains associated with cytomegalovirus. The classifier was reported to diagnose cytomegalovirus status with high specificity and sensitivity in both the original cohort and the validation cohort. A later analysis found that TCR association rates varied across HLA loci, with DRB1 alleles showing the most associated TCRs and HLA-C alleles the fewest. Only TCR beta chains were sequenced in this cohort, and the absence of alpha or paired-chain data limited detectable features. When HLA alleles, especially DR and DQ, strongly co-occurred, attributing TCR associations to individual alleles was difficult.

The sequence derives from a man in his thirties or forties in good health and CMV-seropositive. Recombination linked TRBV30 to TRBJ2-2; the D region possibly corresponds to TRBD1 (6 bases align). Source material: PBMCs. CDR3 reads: CVWSVTGYRVGTGELFF. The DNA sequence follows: TGTGTCTGGAGTGTCACGGGGTACAGGGTGGGGACCGGGGAGCTGTTTTTT. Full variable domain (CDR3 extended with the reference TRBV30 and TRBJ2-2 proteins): SQTIHQWPATLVQPVGSPLSLECTVEGTSNPNLYWYRQAAGRGLQLLFYSVGIGQISSEVPQNLSASRPQDRQFILSSKKLLLSDSGFYLCVWSVTGYRVGTGELFFGEGSRLTVL.